The source of this TCR beta chain is a study of control samples from healthy donors and cancer patients. The CDR3 runs 13 residues. V lost 5 bases, J lost 6 bases, and 6 bases stayed unmatched. Germline V gene lookup returns CDR1 MNHEY and CDR2 SVGAGI. Sequencing was performed with immunoSEQ multiplex PCR; in TCRdb, only in-frame clones are kept and a portion is missing. The sample gives about 140,000 clones, around 94% of which show up once; around 13% is in the top ten. The source is a man between 35 and 55 years old in good health. The genes are TRBV6-5 and TRBJ1-1; TRBD1 agrees at 7 bases. Sample: blood. The CDR3 DNA reads as TGTGCCAGCAGTACAAACAGGGGCCCTGAAGCTTTCTTT. Translation gives CASSTNRGPEAFF.